This T cell receptor (beta chain) was found in a study of identical twins. In TCRdb, the 5' RACE reads were re-called with MiXCR into one record per CDR3 protein. The sample has 450,000 or so distinct CDR3 sequences; 11% to 15% are singletons. In its sample, this clonotype was seen a few times. The same specimen was also included in a second study, on yellow fever vaccine responses in identical twins.

This receptor was obtained from a young woman in good health. Sequencing was done on a sample of CD4+ T cells sorted from blood.

CDR3: CASSFWGLAASSYNEQFF. The CDR3 nucleotides are TGCGCCAGCAGCTTCTGGGGGTTAGCGGCCAGCTCCTACAATGAGCAGTTCTTC. V usage is TRBV5-1 and J usage is TRBJ2-1; D possibly corresponds to TRBD2 (6 bases). The V gene lost 2 bases and the J gene lost 0 bases, with 18 bases spanning the gap. The V gene's germline CDR1 is SGHRS and CDR2 YFSETQ. CDR3 length: 18 residues.